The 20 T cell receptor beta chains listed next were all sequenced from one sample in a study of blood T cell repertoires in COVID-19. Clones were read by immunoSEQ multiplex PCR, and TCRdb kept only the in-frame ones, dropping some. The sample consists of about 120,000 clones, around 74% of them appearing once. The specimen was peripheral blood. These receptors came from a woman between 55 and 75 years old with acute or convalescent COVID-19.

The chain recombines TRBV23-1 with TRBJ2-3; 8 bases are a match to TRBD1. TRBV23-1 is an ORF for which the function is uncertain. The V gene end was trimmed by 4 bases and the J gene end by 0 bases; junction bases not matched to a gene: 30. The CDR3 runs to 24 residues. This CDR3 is CASSLILSPPYRPRGQPSTDTQYF. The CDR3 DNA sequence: TGCGCCAGCAGTCTAATACTGTCCCCCCCCTACAGGCCCAGGGGGCAACCAAGCACAGATACGCAGTATTTT.

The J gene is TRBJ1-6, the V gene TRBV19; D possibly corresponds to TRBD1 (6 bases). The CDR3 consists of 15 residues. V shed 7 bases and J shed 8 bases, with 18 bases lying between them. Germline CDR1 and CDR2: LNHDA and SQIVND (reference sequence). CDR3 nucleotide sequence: TGTGCCAGTATACAACCATGGGACAAGCATTCACCCCTCCACTTT. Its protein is CASIQPWDKHSPLHF.

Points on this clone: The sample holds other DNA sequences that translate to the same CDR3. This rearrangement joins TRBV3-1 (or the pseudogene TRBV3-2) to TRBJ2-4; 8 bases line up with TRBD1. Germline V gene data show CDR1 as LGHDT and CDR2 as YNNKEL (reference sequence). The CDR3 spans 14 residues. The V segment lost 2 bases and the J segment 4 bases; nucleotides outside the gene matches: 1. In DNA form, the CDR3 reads TGTGCCAGCAGCCAAACAGGGGGAAAAAACATTCAGTACTTC. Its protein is CASSQTGGKNIQYF.

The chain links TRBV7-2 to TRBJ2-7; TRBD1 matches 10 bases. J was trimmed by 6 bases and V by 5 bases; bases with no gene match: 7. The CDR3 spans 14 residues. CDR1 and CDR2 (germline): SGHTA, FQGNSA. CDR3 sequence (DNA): TGTGCCAGCAGCGCCCACCGGGACAGGGGCGAGCAGTACTTC. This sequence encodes CASSAHRDRGEQYF.

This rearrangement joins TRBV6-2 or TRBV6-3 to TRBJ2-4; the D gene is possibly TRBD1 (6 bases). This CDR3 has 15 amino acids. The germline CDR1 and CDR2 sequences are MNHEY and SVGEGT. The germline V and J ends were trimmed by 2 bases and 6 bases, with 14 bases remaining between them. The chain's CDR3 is CASSYQQGSRNIQYF. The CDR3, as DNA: TGTGCCAGCAGTTACCAACAGGGATCTAGAAACATTCAGTACTTC.

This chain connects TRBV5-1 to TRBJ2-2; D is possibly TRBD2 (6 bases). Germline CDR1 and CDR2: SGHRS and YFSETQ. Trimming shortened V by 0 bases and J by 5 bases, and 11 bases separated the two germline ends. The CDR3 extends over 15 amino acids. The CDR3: CASSLGSGTTGELFF. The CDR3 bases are TGCGCCAGCAGCTTGGGGTCGGGGACTACCGGGGAGCTGTTTTTT.

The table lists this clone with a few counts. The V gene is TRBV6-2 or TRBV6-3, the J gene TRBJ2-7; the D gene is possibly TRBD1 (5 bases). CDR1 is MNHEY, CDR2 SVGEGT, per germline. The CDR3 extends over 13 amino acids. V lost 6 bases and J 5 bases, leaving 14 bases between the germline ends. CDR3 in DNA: TGTGCCAGCAGCCCCCCGCAGGGCCACGAGCAGTACTTC. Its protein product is CASSPPQGHEQYF.

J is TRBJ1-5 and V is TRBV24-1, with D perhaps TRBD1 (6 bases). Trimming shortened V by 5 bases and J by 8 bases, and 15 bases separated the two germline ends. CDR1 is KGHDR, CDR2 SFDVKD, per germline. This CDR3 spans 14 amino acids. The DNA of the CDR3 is TGTGCCACCAGTGGTAACAGGGTAGGAGAGCCCCAGCATTTT. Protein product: CATSGNRVGEPQHF.

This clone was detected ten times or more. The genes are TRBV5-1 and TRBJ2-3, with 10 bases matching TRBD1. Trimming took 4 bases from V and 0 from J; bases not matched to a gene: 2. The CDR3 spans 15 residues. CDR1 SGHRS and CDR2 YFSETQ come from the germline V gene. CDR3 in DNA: TGCGCCAGCAGCGGGGGACAGGGGAGCACAGATACGCAGTATTTT. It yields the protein CASSGGQGSTDTQYF.

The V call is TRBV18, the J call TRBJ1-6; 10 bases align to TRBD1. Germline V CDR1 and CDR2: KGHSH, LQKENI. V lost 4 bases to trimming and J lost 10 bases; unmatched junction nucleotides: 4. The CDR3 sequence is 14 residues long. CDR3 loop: CASSRDRGQSPLHF. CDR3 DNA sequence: TGTGCCAGCTCACGAGACAGGGGGCAGTCACCCCTCCACTTT.

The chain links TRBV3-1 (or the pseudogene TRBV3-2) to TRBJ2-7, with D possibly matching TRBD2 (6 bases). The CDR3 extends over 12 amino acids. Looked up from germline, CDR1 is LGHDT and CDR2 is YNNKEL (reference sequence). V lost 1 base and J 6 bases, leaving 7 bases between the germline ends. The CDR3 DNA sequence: TGTGCCAGCAGCCAAGTGGGAGGCGAGCAGTACTTC. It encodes CASSQVGGEQYF.

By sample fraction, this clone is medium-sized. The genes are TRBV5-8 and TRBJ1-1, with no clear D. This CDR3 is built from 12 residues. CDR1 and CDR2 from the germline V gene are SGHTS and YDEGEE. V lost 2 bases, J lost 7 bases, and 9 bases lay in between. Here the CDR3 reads CASSLRTVEAFF. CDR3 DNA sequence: TGTGCCAGCAGCTTACGGACTGTTGAAGCTTTCTTT. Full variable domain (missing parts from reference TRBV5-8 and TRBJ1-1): EAGVTQSPTHLIKTRGQQATLRCSPISGHTSVYWYQQALGLGLQFLLWYDEGEERNRGNFPPRFSGRQFPNYSSELNVNALELEDSALYLCASSLRTVEAFFGQGTRLTVV.

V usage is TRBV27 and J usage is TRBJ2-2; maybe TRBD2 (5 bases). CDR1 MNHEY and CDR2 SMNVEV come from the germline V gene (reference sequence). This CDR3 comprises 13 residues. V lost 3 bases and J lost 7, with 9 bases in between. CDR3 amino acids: CASSFPGVGELFF. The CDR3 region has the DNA TGTGCCAGCAGTTTCCCCGGGGTCGGGGAGCTGTTTTTT.

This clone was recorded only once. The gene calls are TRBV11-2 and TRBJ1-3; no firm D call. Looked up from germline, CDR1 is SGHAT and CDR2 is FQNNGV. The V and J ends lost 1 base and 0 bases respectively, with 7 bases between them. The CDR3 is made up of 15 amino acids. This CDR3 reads CASSLVGSSGNTIYF. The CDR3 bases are TGTGCCAGCAGCTTAGTGGGGAGCTCTGGAAACACCATATATTTT.

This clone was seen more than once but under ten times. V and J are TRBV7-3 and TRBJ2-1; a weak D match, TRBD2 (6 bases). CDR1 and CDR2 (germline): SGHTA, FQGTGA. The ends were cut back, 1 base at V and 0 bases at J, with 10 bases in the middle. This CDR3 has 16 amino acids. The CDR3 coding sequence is TGTGCCAGCAGCTTAAACCCCGGGGGCTCCTACAATGAGCAGTTCTTC. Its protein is CASSLNPGGSYNEQFF. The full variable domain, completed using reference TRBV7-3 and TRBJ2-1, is GAGVSQTPSNKVTEKGKYVELRCDPISGHTALYWYRQSLGQGPEFLIYFQGTGAADDSGLPNDRFFAVRPEGSVSTLKIQRTERGDSAVYLCASSLNPGGSYNEQFFGPGTRLTVL.

CDR3 residues: CASRLRQGANWGYTF. DNA of the CDR3: TGTGCCAGCAGACTACGACAGGGGGCAAATTGGGGCTACACCTTC. V gene TRBV6-5 combines with J gene TRBJ1-2; 10 bases line up with TRBD1. The CDR3 loop spans 15 amino acids. Losses at the gene ends were 6 bases for V and 8 bases for J; bases not matched to a gene: 12. Germline loops: CDR1 MNHEY, CDR2 SVGAGI.

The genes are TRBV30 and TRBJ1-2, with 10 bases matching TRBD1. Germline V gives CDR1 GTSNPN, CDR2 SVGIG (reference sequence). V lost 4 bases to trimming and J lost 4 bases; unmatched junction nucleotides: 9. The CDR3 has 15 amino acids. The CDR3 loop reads CAWNLPGQGSYGYTF. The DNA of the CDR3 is TGTGCCTGGAACCTCCCGGGACAGGGGAGCTATGGCTACACCTTC.

CDR3 in DNA: TGCAGCGTGGGGCCAGAGTATGGCTACACCTTC. It specifies CSVGPEYGYTF. The J gene is TRBJ1-2, the V gene TRBV29-1; D is possibly TRBD1 (5 bases). The germline gives CDR1 SQVTM, CDR2 ANQGSEA. The CDR3 extends over 11 amino acids. V was cut by 6 bases and J by 5 bases, with 10 bases left in between.

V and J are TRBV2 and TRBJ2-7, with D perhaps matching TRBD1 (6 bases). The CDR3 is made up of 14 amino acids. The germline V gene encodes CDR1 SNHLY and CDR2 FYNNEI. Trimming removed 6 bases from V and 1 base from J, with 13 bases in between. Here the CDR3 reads CASSKTGNSYEQYF. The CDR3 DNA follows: TGTGCCAGCAGCAAAACAGGGAATTCCTACGAGCAGTACTTC.

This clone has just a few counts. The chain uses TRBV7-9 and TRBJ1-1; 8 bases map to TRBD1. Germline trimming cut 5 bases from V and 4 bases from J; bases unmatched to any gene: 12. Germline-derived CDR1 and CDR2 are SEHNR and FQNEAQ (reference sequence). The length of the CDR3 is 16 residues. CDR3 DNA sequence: TGTGCCAGCAGCCCAATATTCGGGACAGGAGCCACTGAAGCTTTCTTT. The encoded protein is CASSPIFGTGATEAFF.